These T cell receptor beta chains were read from a single sample in a study of OX40 agonist ivuxolimab in advanced cancers. TCRdb's table, derived via immunoSEQ multiplex PCR, lists solely in-frame clones and lacks some. This sample has about 93,000 clones; roughly nine tenths occur once, and the top ten carry roughly 0.53%. Sequenced here: CD4+ or CD8+ T cells sorted from blood, sampled in a trial of the OX40 agonist ivuxolimab. These receptor sequences come from an adult with an advanced solid tumor such as melanoma, head and neck, liver or kidney cancer. The CDR3 runs from the conserved cysteine through the conserved F or W. Each record gives: CDR3 length, V gene, clone size, D gene, J gene, CDR3 DNA, CDR3 protein. D genes are given only for firm matches. Clone size is given for some rows only: seen once, a few or many times, or a class if the clone is expanded.

17	TRBV5-8	-	TRBD2	TRBJ2-2	TGTGCCAGCAGCTTGGCCGGGACTAGCGGCATCACCGGGGAGCTGTTTTTT	CASSLAGTSGITGELFF
16	TRBV18	-	TRBD2	TRBJ2-2	TGTGCCAGCTCACCGCGGGGGGCCGCGAACACCGGGGAGCTGTTTTTT	CASSPRGAANTGELFF
13	TRBV5-1	-	-	TRBJ1-2	TGCGCCAGCAGCCCCCAGGGAGCTAATGGCTACACCTTC	CASSPQGANGYTF
13	TRBV29-1	-	TRBD1	TRBJ1-1	TGCAGCGTGGCGGGACAGCTGAACACTGAAGCTTTCTTT	CSVAGQLNTEAFF
15	TRBV6-5	-	-	TRBJ1-1	TGTGCCAGCAGTGCGATCGGGGGTTCTGACACTGAAGCTTTCTTT	CASSAIGGSDTEAFF
14	TRBV5-1	-	TRBD2	TRBJ2-5	TGCGCCAGCAGGTCAATAGCGGGGGAGGAGACCCAGTACTTC	CASRSIAGEETQYF
12	TRBV6-6	-	-	TRBJ1-1	TGTGCCAGCAGTTACGGTGGGTCTGAAGCTTTCTTT	CASSYGGSEAFF
14	TRBV18	-	-	TRBJ2-1	TGTGCCAGCTCACCACGCGGGACGGCGGATGAGCAGTTCTTC	CASSPRGTADEQFF
14	TRBV29-1	-	-	TRBJ2-3	TGCAGCGGCGGAACGGACGGGGGCGCAGATACGCAGTATTTT	CSGGTDGGADTQYF
15	TRBV5-4	-	TRBD1	TRBJ1-2	TGTGCCAGCAGCCCGAGCGCCGGGACAGTGGATGGCTACACCTTC	CASSPSAGTVDGYTF
13	TRBV7-8	-	-	TRBJ1-4	TGTGCCAGCAGCTTGCCCAGGGCTGAAAAACTGTTTTTT	CASSLPRAEKLFF
14	TRBV15	-	-	TRBJ2-1	TGTGCCACCGGATCCGGGGGCTCCTACAATGAGCAGTTCTTC	CATGSGGSYNEQFF
14	TRBV2	-	TRBD1	TRBJ2-7	TGTGCCAGCGCGGGGACAGGGAGTTCGAGCGAGCAGTACTTC	CASAGTGSSSEQYF
19	TRBV10-3	-	-	TRBJ2-6	TGTGCCATCCCTCTCACGGAGCCTCAGGGGAAAACTGGGGCCAACGTCCTGACTTTC	CAIPLTEPQGKTGANVLTF
14	TRBV6-5	once	-	TRBJ2-7	TGTGCCAGCAGGACCCGGGAGCTCTCCTACGAGCAGTACTTC	CASRTRELSYEQYF
17	TRBV7-9	-	-	TRBJ2-1	TGTGCCAGCAGCAAACGGCGCGGGACTCGCTCCTACAATGAGCAGTTCTTC	CASSKRRGTRSYNEQFF
13	TRBV19	-	-	TRBJ1-2	TGTGCCAGTAGTCTCAGTAGCAACTATGGCTACACCTTC	CASSLSSNYGYTF
15	TRBV11-1	-	TRBD2	TRBJ2-7	TGTGCCAGCAGCCTCACCGGGACTAGCGTCTACGAGCAGTACTTC	CASSLTGTSVYEQYF
15	TRBV14	-	TRBD2	TRBJ2-5	TGTGCCAGCAGCCAAGATCTGGGCGGGAGAGAGACCCAGTACTTC	CASSQDLGGRETQYF
12	TRBV7-9	-	-	TRBJ2-5	TGTGCCAGCAGCCTTATTTCAGAGACCCAGTACTTC	CASSLISETQYF
16	TRBV7-3	-	TRBD1	TRBJ1-1	TGTGCCAGCAGCTTAGGCGGCAGGGGGAGTGCGACTGAAGCTTTCTTT	CASSLGGRGSATEAFF
15	TRBV6-1	-	TRBD2	TRBJ2-7	TGTGCCAGCAGTGAAGCGCTTCAGCGGGAGTACGAGCAGTACTTC	CASSEALQREYEQYF
14	TRBV5-5	-	TRBD1	TRBJ2-1	TGTGCCAGCAGCTCGACAGGGGCCACCAATGAGCAGTTCTTC	CASSSTGATNEQFF
13	TRBV5-1	-	-	TRBJ1-2	TGCGCCAGCAGCCCACAGGAGGGCTATGGCTACACCTTC	CASSPQEGYGYTF
14	TRBV9	once	-	TRBJ1-1	TGTGCCAGCAGCGTAGGACCCTCAAGGAGTGAAGCTTTCTTT	CASSVGPSRSEAFF
15	TRBV7-9	-	TRBD2	TRBJ2-7	TGTGCCAGCAGCGCGGGGGACGTGAGCTCCTACGAGCAGTACTTC	CASSAGDVSSYEQYF
13	TRBV5-1	-	-	TRBJ2-3	TGCGCCAGCAGGGACTTCCACACAGATACGCAGTATTTT	CASRDFHTDTQYF
15	TRBV6-5	-	-	TRBJ2-3	TGTGCCAGCAGTTACGGTGGGAGTTACACAGATACGCAGTATTTT	CASSYGGSYTDTQYF